This TCR beta chain was recovered during a study of T cells in Graves' hyperthyroidism and ophthalmopathy. Using RNA transcripts as the source, TCR beta CDR3 regions were amplified. The HTBI primer set drove a first-round RT-PCR of the TCR CDR3. Each CDR3 protein is one row after TCRdb ran MiXCR on the multiplex PCR reads. This table holds over 500,000 distinct CDR3 sequences, over 35% found once. V lost 6 bases and J 0 bases, leaving 10 bases between the germline ends. This CDR3 comprises 14 residues. Germline-derived CDR1 and CDR2 are MGHDK and SYGVNS. Study-level points and caveats: Ophthalmopathy and stable hyperthyroidism were separated by a 13 V-J model. Appearing also in blood were most of the thyroid clonotypes expanded above 0.001. It was a median about seven months before onset that the model predicted ophthalmopathy.

This clonotype was observed at least ten times. The antigen is not known. The sample taken for sequencing was peripheral blood or thyroid tissue (not recorded which). The receptor was derived from an adult woman with Graves' disease, either hyperthyroidism or ophthalmopathy (not recorded which). The chain carries TRBV25-1 and TRBJ2-3; D might be TRBD2 (6 bases). This CDR3 reads CASSPRGSTDTQYF. As DNA, the CDR3 is TGTGCCAGCAGCCCCCGGGGGAGCACAGATACGCAGTATTTT.